This T cell receptor (beta chain) came from a study of cytomegalovirus exposure and HLA in healthy donors. Findings of the study overall: In a later analysis, at a false discovery rate of 0.05, under 20,000 TCR beta sequences matched HLA alleles. Common viral pathogens were later found to be apparently linked to several of the most significant clusters. Sequencing likely generated an artifact that appeared as a cluster of highly shared sequence variants.

A word on this clone: Its antigen is unknown.

Germline V gives CDR1 MDHEN, CDR2 SYDVKM. This CDR3 has 12 amino acids. The V and J ends lost 6 bases and 8 bases respectively, with 13 bases between them. PCR amplification relied on 60 Vbeta primers (plus 13 Jbeta primers). Clones were sequenced by immunoSEQ multiplex PCR, and TCRdb holds only the in-frame ones, with some missing. The top ten hold 20% to 25% of the sample, which has about 90,000 clones, about two thirds seen once. The source material was PBMCs. The genes are TRBV28 and TRBJ1-2; no clear D gene. This TCR was recovered from a woman aged 50 to 60 in good health and CMV-seropositive. In DNA form, the CDR3 reads TGTGCCAGCAGCCTCACCGCGAGAGGCTACACCTTC. Amino acids: CASSLTARGYTF.